The rows below give T cell receptor beta chains drawn from one sample of a study of cytomegalovirus exposure and HLA in healthy donors. Assay used: immunoSEQ multiplex PCR; TCRdb lists only in-frame clones, some missing. This sample has roughly 100,000 clones, with roughly 79% found just once. The sequenced material came from PBMCs. The receptors were sampled from a man aged 50-60 years in good health and CMV-seropositive. CDR3s leave out the opening cysteine and the closing phenylalanine or tryptophan. The order of the fields is J gene, D gene, V gene, CDR3 protein. A D gene is named only where the DNA matches it firmly.

>TRBJ2-7|NA|TRBV10-1
ASRTGGPGDEQY
>TRBJ2-1|TRBD2|TRBV7-9
ASSLVSGSSNEQF
>TRBJ2-7|TRBD1|TRBV11-2
ASSLVSGQGRLYEQY
>TRBJ1-1|TRBD1|TRBV7-8
ASSPRQGRTLDAF
>TRBJ2-2|NA|TRBV2
ASSEVGQLTGELF
>TRBJ2-5|TRBD1|TRBV5-1
ASSPTTGQQETQY
>TRBJ1-4|NA|TRBV28
ASSLFSSLGELF
>TRBJ2-5|TRBD2|TRBV6-5
ASSETSGQETQY
>TRBJ1-1|NA|TRBV7-2
ASSLARENTEAF
>TRBJ1-1|TRBD1|TRBV11-2
ASSVDRVNTEVF
>TRBJ2-3|TRBD2|TRBV18
ASSLDPGGSDTQY
>TRBJ2-3|NA|TRBV7-2
ASRDWDYTDTQY
>TRBJ2-3|NA|TRBV18
ASSQDRSTDTQY
>TRBJ2-7|TRBD1|TRBV27
ASSLSAGGMSEQY
>TRBJ2-7|NA|TRBV19
ASGQSGQGLHEQY
>TRBJ2-7|NA|TRBV19
ASRDRLWSDEQY
>TRBJ2-1|NA|TRBV19
ASSTAMVAPYNEQF
>TRBJ2-3|TRBD2|TRBV5-1
ASSLAGVGTDTQY
>TRBJ2-3|TRBD2|TRBV7-8
ASSSTGTSGVPVLDTQY
>TRBJ2-3|NA|TRBV9
ASGDSGVTTDTQY
>TRBJ2-3|TRBD2|TRBV30
AWSPGLAGDTQY
>TRBJ2-3|NA|TRBV30
AWSPGLLGGTDTQY
>TRBJ2-7|NA|TRBV19
ASTQTGVGLTSGAYEQY
>TRBJ2-2|TRBD2|TRBV7-2
ASSLFSAGGPGNTGELF
>TRBJ2-3|TRBD1|TRBV9
ATTAGPGTGSTDTQY
>TRBJ2-7|TRBD2|TRBV14
ASSQDPSGSVYEQY
>TRBJ1-5|TRBD1|TRBV7-9
ASSETGKVLGQPQH
>TRBJ2-7|TRBD1|TRBV6-1
ASSSAQGASYEQY
>TRBJ2-6|TRBD2|TRBV5-1
ASSSGLAAISGANVLT
>TRBJ1-5|NA|TRBV6-5
ASSYQGNQPQH
>TRBJ1-6|NA|TRBV10-3
AISEFRESPLH
>TRBJ2-5|TRBD1|TRBV5-4
ASSTGTEETQY
>TRBJ2-1|TRBD2|TRBV19
ASSIGGRAYNEQF
>TRBJ2-3|TRBD2|TRBV5-4
ASSLGGRAGTQY
>TRBJ1-1|NA|TRBV5-1
ASSLGGRRGNTEAF
>TRBJ2-5|TRBD2|TRBV5-4
ASSPGTSGIQETQY
>TRBJ2-5|TRBD1|TRBV5-8
ASSLEGTGEETQY
>TRBJ2-7|NA|TRBV5-1
ASSLQGPLDEQY
>TRBJ2-4|NA|TRBV7-2
ASSREGGLAKNIQY
>TRBJ2-2|NA|TRBV9
ASSHIDGGGELF
>TRBJ2-7|TRBD1|TRBV4-3
ASSYGQGTHEQY
>TRBJ1-2|TRBD1|TRBV14
ASSLDRGGVGYT
>TRBJ1-1|NA|TRBV6-5
ASSHRVKNTEAF
>TRBJ2-7|TRBD1|TRBV7-3
ASSPGHPGQGEQY
>TRBJ2-1|TRBD2|TRBV4-3
ASSQESGSYNEQF
>TRBJ2-3|TRBD2|TRBV11-3
ASSKNLAGGPDTQY
>TRBJ2-7|TRBD1|TRBV6-1
ASSESGQGYEQY
>TRBJ2-4|NA|TRBV30
AWNLGQAGDIQY
>TRBJ2-3|NA|TRBV7-9
ASSLVGGRADTQY
>TRBJ2-7|NA|TRBV12-2
ASRFANFRNYEQY
>TRBJ1-1|TRBD1|TRBV7-9
SSSARRDRGSLNTEAF
>TRBJ1-1|NA|TRBV27
ASSPHYTGNTEAF
>TRBJ2-5|TRBD2|TRBV27
ASSFRLAAHQETQY
>TRBJ2-7|NA|TRBV7-2
ASSSQRSSYEQY
>TRBJ2-2|NA|TRBV6-4
ASSDSSLFKCQGPPAPDTGELF
>TRBJ2-2|NA|TRBV5-4
ASSFDRRTGELF